This TCR beta chain was sequenced during a study of response to subunit inactivated influenza vaccine. General study findings and limits: The authors proposed limited new T cell recruitment per seasonal influenza vaccination.

Only a few counts were recorded for this clonotype. Its antigen is unidentified. This CDR3 has 14 residues. The V end was cut by 4 bases, the J end by 5 bases, with 17 bases between. Germline V gives CDR1 DFQATT, CDR2 SNEGSKA (reference sequence). MiXCR was run by TCRdb on the RT-PCR reads, yielding one entry per CDR3 protein. The table has around 520,000 distinct CDR3 sequences, over 9.5% seen once; the top ten hold 10% to 13%. This sequence was found in a man aged 50 or older who received an inactivated influenza vaccine. Sequencing was performed on PBMCs from blood, taken on the day of vaccination. V usage is TRBV20-1 and J usage is TRBJ1-1; tentative D call: TRBD1 (5 bases). The CDR3 sequence: CSAITPTGRTEAFF. The CDR3 coding sequence is TGCAGTGCTATCACTCCCACGGGGCGGACTGAAGCTTTCTTT.